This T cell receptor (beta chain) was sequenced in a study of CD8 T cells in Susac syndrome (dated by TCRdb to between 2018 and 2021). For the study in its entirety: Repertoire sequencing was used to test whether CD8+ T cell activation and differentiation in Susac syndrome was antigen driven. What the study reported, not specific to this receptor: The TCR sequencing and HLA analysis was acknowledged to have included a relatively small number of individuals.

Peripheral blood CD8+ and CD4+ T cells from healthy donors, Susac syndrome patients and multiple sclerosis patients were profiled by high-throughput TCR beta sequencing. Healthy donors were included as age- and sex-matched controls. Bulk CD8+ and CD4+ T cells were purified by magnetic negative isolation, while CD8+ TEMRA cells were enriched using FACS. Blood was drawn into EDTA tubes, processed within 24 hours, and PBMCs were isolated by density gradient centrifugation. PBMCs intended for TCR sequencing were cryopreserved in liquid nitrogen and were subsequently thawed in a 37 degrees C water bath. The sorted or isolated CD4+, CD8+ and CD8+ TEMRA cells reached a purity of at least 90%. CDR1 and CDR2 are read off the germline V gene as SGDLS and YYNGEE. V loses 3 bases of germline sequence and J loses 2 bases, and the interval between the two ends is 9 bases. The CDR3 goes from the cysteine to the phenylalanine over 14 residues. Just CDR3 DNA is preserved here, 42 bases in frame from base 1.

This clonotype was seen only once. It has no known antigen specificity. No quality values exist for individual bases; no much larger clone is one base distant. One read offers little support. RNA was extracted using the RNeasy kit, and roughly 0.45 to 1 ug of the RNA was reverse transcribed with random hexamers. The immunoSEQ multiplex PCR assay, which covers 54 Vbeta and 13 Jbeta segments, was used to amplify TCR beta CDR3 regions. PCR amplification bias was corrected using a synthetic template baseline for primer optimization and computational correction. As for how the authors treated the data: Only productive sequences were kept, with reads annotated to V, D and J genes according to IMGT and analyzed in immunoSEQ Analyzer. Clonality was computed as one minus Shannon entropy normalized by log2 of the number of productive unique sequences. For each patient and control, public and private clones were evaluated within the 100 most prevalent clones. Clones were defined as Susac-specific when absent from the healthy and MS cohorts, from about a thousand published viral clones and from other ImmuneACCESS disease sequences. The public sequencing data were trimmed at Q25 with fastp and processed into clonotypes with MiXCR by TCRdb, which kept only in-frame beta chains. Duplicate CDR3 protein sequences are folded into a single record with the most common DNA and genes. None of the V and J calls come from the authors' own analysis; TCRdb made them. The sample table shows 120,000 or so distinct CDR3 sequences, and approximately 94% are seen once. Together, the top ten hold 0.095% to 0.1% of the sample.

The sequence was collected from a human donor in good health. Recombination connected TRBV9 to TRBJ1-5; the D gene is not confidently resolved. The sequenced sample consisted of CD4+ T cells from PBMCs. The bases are TGTGCCAGCAGCGAAGGGCCCGGCAATCAGCCCCAGCATTTT. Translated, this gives CASSEGPGNQPQHF. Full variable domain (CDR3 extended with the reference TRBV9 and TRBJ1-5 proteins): DSGVTQTPKHLITATGQRVTLRCSPRSGDLSVYWYQQSLDQGLQFLIQYYNGEERAKGNILERFSAQQFPDLHSELNLSSLELGDSALYFCASSEGPGNQPQHFGDGTRLSIL.